Listed below are T cell receptor beta chains from one sample, sequenced in a study of T cells in narcolepsy. The assay was immunoSEQ multiplex PCR, and TCRdb's table has in-frame clones only and misses some. The data hold under 35,000 clones, with 70% to 80% observed a single time. Sequencing input: CD45RA- memory CD4+ T cells from PBMCs. The receptor set was obtained from a human donor with narcolepsy. Each CDR3 is given with its conserved first and last residue. The D gene is left open where the match is weak. Clone sizes are given selectively: once, few, many, or a class where the clone is expanded.

len	v_gene	j_gene	abundance	d_gene	CDR3aa	CDR3nt
15	TRBV6-7	TRBJ2-7	NA	TRBD1	CASSARQGAWYEQYF	TGTGCCAGCAGTGCTAGACAGGGGGCATGGTACGAGCAGTACTTC
18	TRBV18	TRBJ2-3	once	TRBD2	CASSPPIGAGASTDTQYF	TGTGCCAGCTCACCACCGATAGGGGCGGGAGCTAGCACAGATACGCAGTATTTT
14	TRBV21-1	TRBJ1-1	few	NA	CASSGHQVAVEAFF	TGTGCCAGCAGCGGCCACCAGGTTGCAGTTGAAGCTTTCTTT
15	TRBV6-5	TRBJ1-2	NA	NA	CASSARDGTRYGYTF	TGTGCCAGCAGTGCTCGGGACGGAACCCGGTATGGCTACACCTTC
13	TRBV29-1	TRBJ2-1	NA	NA	CSVEGSANNEQFF	TGCAGCGTTGAAGGTTCGGCTAACAATGAGCAGTTCTTC
14	TRBV11-2	TRBJ1-4	once	NA	CASSLSLSNEKLFF	TGTGCCAGCAGCCTAAGTTTATCTAATGAAAAACTGTTTTTT
17	TRBV2	TRBJ2-2	NA	TRBD2	CASSDIGSGRRTGELFF	TGTGCCAGCAGTGACATCGGTAGCGGGAGACGCACCGGGGAGCTGTTTTTT
17	TRBV9	TRBJ2-3	few	TRBD2	CASSVASAGVGTDTQYF	TGTGCCAGCAGCGTAGCCTCAGCGGGAGTGGGCACAGATACGCAGTATTTT
15	TRBV7-3	TRBJ2-5	NA	NA	CASSLGGSQRETQYF	TGTGCCAGCAGCTTAGGGGGGAGTCAAAGGGAGACCCAGTACTTC
14	TRBV7-2	TRBJ2-3	NA	NA	CASSLTGSEWAQYF	TGTGCCAGCAGCTTAACAGGGTCCGAGTGGGCGCAGTATTTT
21	TRBV4-2	TRBJ2-1	NA	NA	CASSQGRLSPGTLSSYNEQFF	TGTGCCAGCAGCCAAGGACGCCTTTCTCCTGGGACTTTGAGCTCCTACAATGAGCAGTTCTTC
15	TRBV6-5	TRBJ2-7	NA	TRBD2	CASSPSTSGTSEQYF	TGTGCCAGCAGTCCCAGCACTAGCGGGACTTCCGAGCAGTACTTC
18	TRBV7-9	TRBJ1-4	NA	TRBD1	CASSLGTGADTTNEKLFF	TGTGCCAGCAGCTTGGGGACAGGGGCAGATACAACTAATGAAAAACTGTTTTTT
16	TRBV11-2	TRBJ2-7	NA	NA	CASTLTWGQGHNEQYF	TGTGCCAGCACTCTAACTTGGGGGCAGGGGCACAACGAGCAGTACTTC
15	TRBV19	TRBJ2-3	NA	TRBD1	CASRPGQGAGDTQYF	TGTGCCAGTAGGCCCGGACAGGGGGCTGGAGATACGCAGTATTTT
15	TRBV7-2	TRBJ2-7	NA	NA	CASSPRGERTYEQYF	TGTGCCAGCAGCCCCAGGGGAGAAAGGACCTACGAGCAGTACTTC
16	TRBV11-2	TRBJ2-7	NA	NA	CASSSSYGGLSYEQYF	TGTGCCAGCAGCTCATCCTACGGGGGGCTCTCGTACGAGCAGTACTTC
16	TRBV27	TRBJ2-7	NA	TRBD2	CASSSLAGAVMYEQYF	TGTGCCAGCAGTTCCTTAGCGGGAGCAGTTATGTACGAGCAGTACTTC
15	TRBV6-5	TRBJ1-4	NA	NA	CASSYSGVGGEKLFF	TGTGCCAGCAGTTACTCGGGGGTCGGGGGCGAAAAACTGTTTTTT
15	TRBV6-1	TRBJ1-5	once	NA	CASRTSGSWNQPQHF	TGTGCCAGCAGGACGTCGGGGTCGTGGAATCAGCCCCAGCATTTT
13	TRBV6-1	TRBJ1-2	NA	NA	CASSEGASYGYTF	TGTGCCAGCAGTGAAGGGGCCTCCTATGGCTACACCTTC
11	TRBV2	TRBJ2-1	once	NA	CASSFQNEQFF	TGTGCCAGCAGTTTCCAAAATGAGCAGTTCTTC
15	TRBV6-5	TRBJ1-6	NA	NA	CASTTSGPDYSPLHF	TGTGCCAGCACCACCAGCGGGCCCGATTATTCACCCCTCCACTTT
19	TRBV7-8	TRBJ1-5	NA	TRBD1	CASSPRDRGLISGNQPQHF	TGTGCCAGCAGCCCCCGGGACAGGGGGTTGATATCGGGCAATCAGCCCCAGCATTTT
18	TRBV11-1	TRBJ2-3	NA	NA	CASSFMTGRRLRTDTQYF	TGTGCCAGCAGCTTTATGACAGGGAGGCGTTTACGCACAGATACGCAGTATTTT
16	TRBV7-2	TRBJ2-3	NA	TRBD2	CASSLTSGISTDTQYF	TGTGCCAGCAGCCTCACTAGCGGGATAAGCACAGATACGCAGTATTTT
11	TRBV5-8	TRBJ2-7	NA	NA	CASSYGYEQYF	TGTGCCAGCAGCTACGGCTACGAGCAGTACTTC
14	TRBV7-8	TRBJ1-2	NA	TRBD1	CASSFDRGNYGYTF	TGTGCCAGCAGCTTTGACAGGGGGAACTATGGCTACACCTTC
13	TRBV30	TRBJ2-1	once	TRBD2	CAGSGSSYNEQFF	TGTGCCGGCAGCGGGAGTAGCTACAATGAGCAGTTCTTC
14	TRBV30	TRBJ1-1	few	NA	CAWTAWQRNTEAFF	TGTGCCTGGACCGCTTGGCAGCGGAACACTGAAGCTTTCTTT
15	TRBV19	TRBJ2-6	NA	NA	CASSIKNSGANVLTF	TGTGCCAGTAGTATCAAGAATTCTGGGGCCAACGTCCTGACTTTC
16	TRBV5-1	TRBJ1-3	NA	NA	CASSLEGITSGNTIYF	TGCGCCAGCAGCTTGGAAGGGATTACCTCTGGAAACACCATATATTTT
14	TRBV18	TRBJ1-1	NA	TRBD1	CASSFGQENTEAFF	TGTGCCAGCTCATTCGGACAGGAGAACACTGAAGCTTTCTTT
14	TRBV11-3	TRBJ2-2	NA	NA	CASSLIRSTGELFF	TGTGCCAGCAGCTTAATCAGGTCCACCGGGGAGCTGTTTTTT
13	TRBV7-8	TRBJ1-1	NA	TRBD1	CASSRTGGTEAFF	TGTGCCAGCAGTCGGACAGGGGGCACTGAAGCTTTCTTT